This TCR beta chain was captured by sequencing in a study of tumor and adjacent non-tumor tissue in lung cancer. As for the study in general: Stage I to III disease affected ten to eleven men and roughly five women aged about 30 to 85. Whole-study findings and limits: Higher tumor TCR diversity was associated with shorter survival.

Three rounds of nested PCR, following a modified ARM-PCR protocol, produced the TCRbeta library. Using its own MiXCR run on the multiplex PCR reads, TCRdb lists one record per CDR3 protein. The sample lists around 210,000 distinct CDR3 sequences; 71% were seen once. A remark on this clonotype: Its specificity is not known.

The template was RNA from unsorted bulk tissue. The sequenced sample was lung tumor tissue. The TCR was taken from a man in his fifties or sixties with non-small cell lung cancer.

The CDR3 region is CASSQRGPGGLDEQYF. The CDR3 DNA sequence: TGTGCCAGCAGCCAACGAGGGCCAGGGGGCCTCGATGAGCAGTACTTC. The rearrangement links TRBV14 to TRBJ2-7; TRBD1 agrees at 8 bases. The CDR3 covers 16 residues. The germline CDR1 and CDR2 sequences are SGHDN and FVKESK. V lost 2 bases to trimming and J lost 7 bases; unmatched junction nucleotides: 13.